The T cell receptor beta chain under discussion was sequenced for a study of metastatic and nonmetastatic thyroid tumors. Original processing methods: Differences in CDR3 between clinicopathological groups were drawn on to build a classifier intended to discriminate distant-metastatic papillary thyroid cancer patients. TCRdb recomputed clones from the PCR reads via MiXCR. These V and J calls are TCRdb output, not the study's own analysis. The repertoire holds tens of thousands of clones, with around a third as singletons. The CDR3 has 16 residues. The V gene lost 0 bases and the J gene lost 5 bases, with 12 bases spanning the gap. CDR1 is SGHRS and CDR2 is YFSETQ in the germline V gene. Before thyroid surgery, none of the patients had received any treatment.

The chain recombines TRBV5-1 with TRBJ1-6; tentatively, D is TRBD1 (5 bases). This TCR was recovered from a female donor with papillary thyroid cancer or a benign thyroid nodule (not recorded which). Some clones in this sample may be carry-over from other donors' samples. Sequencing was done on a sample of tumor tissue. This chain's CDR3 is CASSLARGLNNSPLHF. In nucleotides, the CDR3 is TGCGCCAGCAGCTTGGCGCGGGGACTAAATAATTCACCCCTCCACTTT. Full variable domain (remainder filled in from reference TRBV5-1 and TRBJ1-6): KAGVTQTPRYLIKTRGQQVTLSCSPISGHRSVSWYQQTPGQGLQFLFEYFSETQRNKGNFPGRFSGRQFSNSRSEMNVSTLELGDSALYLCASSLARGLNNSPLHFGNGTRLTVT.